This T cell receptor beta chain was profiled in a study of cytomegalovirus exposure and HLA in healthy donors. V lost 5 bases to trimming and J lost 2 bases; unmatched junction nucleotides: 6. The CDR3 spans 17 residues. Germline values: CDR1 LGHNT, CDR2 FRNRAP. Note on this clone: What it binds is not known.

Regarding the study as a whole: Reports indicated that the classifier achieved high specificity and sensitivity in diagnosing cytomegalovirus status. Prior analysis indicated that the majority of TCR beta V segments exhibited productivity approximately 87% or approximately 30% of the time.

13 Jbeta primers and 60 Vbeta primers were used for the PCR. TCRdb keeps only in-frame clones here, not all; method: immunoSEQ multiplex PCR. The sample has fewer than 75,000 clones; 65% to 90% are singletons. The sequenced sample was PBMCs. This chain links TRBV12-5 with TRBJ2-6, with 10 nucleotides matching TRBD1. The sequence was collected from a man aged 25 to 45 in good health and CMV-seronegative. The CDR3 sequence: CASGAPGQGTGANVLTF. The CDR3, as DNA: TGTGCTAGTGGTGCTCCGGGACAGGGGACTGGGGCCAACGTCCTGACTTTC.